A single sample is the source of the 25 T cell receptor beta chains below, sequenced in a study of T-cell memory formation after mild COVID-19 (dated by TCRdb to the early 2020s). The receptor library was made with 5' RACE. The sequencer was an Illumina NovaSeq 6000. The raw public data were reprocessed by TCRdb itself: fastp quality trimming at Q25, MiXCR clonotype calling, in-frame beta chains only. Merged by CDR3 protein, the rows form single entries marked with the most common genes and DNA. The table for this sample lists about 340,000 distinct CDR3 sequences; under 25% of them were counted only once. The biggest ten clones account for around 13% of the sample. Material for sequencing was PBMCs or a T cell subset sorted from them (not recorded which). The source is an adult woman who had mild COVID-19 (a few samples of this study predate the infection). The sample titles of this study are shuffled in the database, so cell type and time point are left out; the donor was told from shared clones.

This chain links TRBV24-1 with TRBJ2-6; 9 nucleotides line up with TRBD1. The CDR3 length is 18 residues. Germline values: CDR1 KGHDR, CDR2 SFDVKD. The V and J ends lost 4 bases and 0 bases, in that order; junction bases with no gene match: 6. CDR3 nucleotides: TGTGCCACCAGTGAAACACAGGGGGCTCTCTCTGGGGCCAACGTCCTGACTTTC. It specifies CATSETQGALSGANVLTF.

The genes are TRBV15 and TRBJ2-1; the D is unclear. This CDR3 is built from 14 residues. CDR1 is LNHNV, CDR2 YYDKDF, per germline (reference sequence). V was cut by 3 bases and J by 0 bases, with 6 bases left in between. CDR3 nucleotide sequence: TGTGCCACCAGCAGGGACCGCTCCTACAATGAGCAGTTCTTC. Residues: CATSRDRSYNEQFF.

This chain uses TRBV4-1 with TRBJ1-5; D remains unclear. The CDR3 loop spans 13 amino acids. Germline CDR1 MGHRA, CDR2 YSYEKL. The V end was cut by 0 bases, the J end by 11 bases, with 11 bases between. DNA of the CDR3: TGCGCCAGCAGCCAAGACATGTCGAGGGCCCAGCATTTT. This encodes CASSQDMSRAQHF.

This clonotype occurred many times. The chain joins TRBV7-9 to TRBJ1-1; D not certain. V was pared by 2 bases and J by 4 bases, with 2 bases between. CDR3 size: 11 residues. Per the germline V gene, CDR1 is SEHNR and CDR2 is FQNEAQ (reference sequence). The CDR3 DNA reads TGTGCCAGCAGCTTAAGCACTGAAGCTTTCTTT. Translating gives CASSLSTEAFF.

This clonotype was seen a handful of times. The chain has TRBV15 and TRBJ1-5; maybe TRBD1 (5 bases). From germline, CDR1 is LNHNV and CDR2 YYDKDF (reference sequence). Trimming left V 3 bases short and J 0 bases short, with 9 bases between. CDR3 length equals 15 residues. In DNA, the CDR3 is TGTGCCACCAGCAGTTTCCAGGGTAGCAATCAGCCCCAGCATTTT. Translating it yields CATSSFQGSNQPQHF. Combining the CDR3 with reference TRBV15 and TRBJ1-5 gives the whole variable domain DAMVIQNPRYQVTQFGKPVTLSCSQTLNHNVMYWYQQKSSQAPKLLFHYYDKDFNNEADTPDNFQSRRPNTSFCFLDIRSPGLGDTAMYLCATSSFQGSNQPQHFGDGTRLSIL.

This clonotype was seen only a few times. This chain uses TRBV4-1 with TRBJ2-5; TRBD2 matches 7 bases. J was trimmed by 3 bases and V by 4 bases; bases with no gene match: 11. This CDR3 is 16 amino acids long. The V gene's germline CDR1 is MGHRA and CDR2 YSYEKL. This CDR3 reads CASSPSPGGKKETQYF. CDR3 nucleotides: TGCGCCAGCAGCCCCTCCCCGGGAGGAAAAAAAGAGACCCAGTACTTC.

V is TRBV5-1 and J is TRBJ1-5; unclear D gene. V was pared by 1 base and J by 2 bases, with 16 bases between. Germline V CDR1 and CDR2: SGHRS, YFSETQ. The CDR3 has 17 residues. CDR3 DNA sequence: TGCGCCAGCAGCTTGATCCTGGAGGACTGGGGCAATCAGCCCCAGCATTTT. This translates into CASSLILEDWGNQPQHF.

This clonotype was seen ten or more times. The rearrangement links TRBV12-3 or TRBV12-4 to TRBJ2-7; perhaps TRBD2 as D (5 bases). CDR3 size: 13 residues. Trimming took off 5 bases at V and 4 bases at J, with 12 bases between the two ends. The CDR3 region is CASSQTRRYEQYF. CDR3 DNA: TGTGCCAGCAGTCAAACCAGGAGGTACGAGCAGTACTTC.

This clonotype turned up a few times. The genes are TRBV7-9 and TRBJ2-1; 9 bases map to TRBD1. CDR3 length: 12 residues. V lost 11 bases, J lost 8 bases, and 7 bases stayed unmatched. CDR1 and CDR2 from the germline V gene are SEHNR and FQNEAQ (reference sequence). Written as DNA, the CDR3 is TGTGCCGGGACAGGGTCAAAGGATGAGCAGTTCTTC. Its translation: CAGTGSKDEQFF. The full variable domain, its missing parts supplied by reference TRBV7-9 and TRBJ2-1, is DTGVSQNPRHKITKRGQNVTFRCDPISEHNRLYWYRQTLGQGPEFLTYFQNEAQLEKSRLLSDRFSAERPKGSFSTLEIQRTEQGDSAMYLCAGTGSKDEQFFGPGTRLTVL.

There are a few counts of this clonotype. The chain uses TRBV24-1 and TRBJ2-1, with TRBD2 matching over 8 bases. CDR3 size: 16 residues. In germline, CDR1 is KGHDR, CDR2 SFDVKD. V dropped 2 bases and J dropped 5; count of bases not matched to a gene: 7. CDR3 nucleotide sequence: TGTGCCACCAGTGATTCCTGGCTAGCGGGTAACAATGAGCAGTTCTTC. It yields the protein CATSDSWLAGNNEQFF.

The genes are TRBV20-1 and TRBJ1-1; D not resolved. V lost 3 bases and J 6 bases, leaving 17 bases between the germline ends. The CDR3 covers 14 residues. Germline V gives CDR1 DFQATT, CDR2 SNEGSKA (reference sequence). The CDR3 nucleotides read TGCAGTGCTAGGGTCAGACTTGTAGGCGCTGAAGCTTTCTTT. This translates into CSARVRLVGAEAFF.

The chain recombines TRBV7-6 with TRBJ2-7, with 11 bases that match TRBD2. The J segment lost 2 bases and the V segment lost 5 bases, leaving 5 bases of the junction unmatched. This CDR3 is 15 amino acids long. The germline V gene encodes CDR1 SGHVS and CDR2 FNYEAQ. CDR3 sequence: CASSRSTSGAYEQYF. The CDR3 bases are TGTGCCAGCAGCCGATCGACTAGCGGGGCCTACGAGCAGTACTTC.

This clonotype was observed a few times. The chain joins TRBV5-4 to TRBJ2-1, with 9 nucleotides matching TRBD1. The CDR3 loop spans 20 amino acids. CDR1 is SGHNT and CDR2 is YYREEE in the germline V gene (reference sequence). With V trimmed by 3 bases and J by 8 bases, 24 bases remained unmatched. The DNA of the CDR3 is TGTGCCAGCAGCTCCCCGACGGGACAGGGTCTGGGCGGGAGTTCCCATGAGCAGTTCTTC. Protein sequence: CASSSPTGQGLGGSSHEQFF.

The V and J genes are TRBV4-1 and TRBJ2-7; no firm D call. Trimming cost V 0 bases and J 7 bases, with 13 bases left between them. The length of the CDR3 is 14 residues. Germline CDR1 reads MGHRA; CDR2 reads YSYEKL. The CDR3 DNA sequence: TGCGCCAGCAGCCAAGATCCCCAACGGTGGGAGCAGTACTTC. Encoded protein: CASSQDPQRWEQYF.

This clonotype was picked up a small number of times. The rearrangement links TRBV7-9 to TRBJ2-1; the match to TRBD2 covers 11 bases. The trim removed 5 bases at V and 6 bases at J, leaving 6 bases unmatched. Germline CDR1 SEHNR, CDR2 FQNEAQ (reference sequence). CDR3 size: 15 residues. The CDR3 coding sequence is TGTGCCAGCAGCAGTGTAGCGGGAGGGATCAATGAGCAGTTCTTC. It translates to CASSSVAGGINEQFF.

The chain joins TRBV7-3 to TRBJ2-5; 9 bases fit TRBD2. Germline loops: CDR1 SGHTA, CDR2 FQGTGA. The junction had 4 bases not matched to a gene; V was cut back by 3 bases and J by 5 bases. The CDR3 spans 14 residues. CDR3 in DNA: TGTGCCAGCAGCTTTCTAGCGGGGAGTGAGACCCAGTACTTC. Amino acids: CASSFLAGSETQYF.

This clonotype appeared many times. CDR3 coding DNA: TGCGCCAGCAGCTTGGACAGGACAACAGATACGCAGTATTTT. Translating it yields CASSLDRTTDTQYF. V gene TRBV5-1 combines with J gene TRBJ2-3, with D perhaps TRBD1 (5 bases). Germline CDR1 SGHRS, CDR2 YFSETQ. CDR3 length: 14 amino acids. The V and J ends lost 0 bases and 3 bases respectively, with 8 bases between them. The full variable domain, with the rest looked up from reference TRBV5-1 and TRBJ2-3, is KAGVTQTPRYLIKTRGQQVTLSCSPISGHRSVSWYQQTPGQGLQFLFEYFSETQRNKGNFPGRFSGRQFSNSRSEMNVSTLELGDSALYLCASSLDRTTDTQYFGPGTRLTVL.

This clonotype was observed a few times. The chain recombines TRBV14 with TRBJ2-1; 9 bases map to TRBD1. The CDR3 contains 16 residues. V lost 0 bases, J lost 3 bases, and 3 bases stayed unmatched. Germline CDR1 SGHDN, CDR2 FVKESK. CDR3 sequence: CASSQDGDRDYNEQFF. DNA for the CDR3: TGTGCCAGCAGCCAAGATGGGGACAGGGACTACAATGAGCAGTTCTTC.

In this sample, this clonotype turned up a few times. This rearrangement joins TRBV7-8 to TRBJ2-7, with 7 bases that match TRBD2. Per germline, CDR1 SGHVS and CDR2 FQNEAQ. Trimming took 3 bases from V and 3 from J; bases not matched to a gene: 11. The CDR3 loop spans 16 amino acids. CDR3 residues: CASSLDRLAGGYEQYF. CDR3 coding DNA: TGTGCCAGCAGCTTGGATCGACTAGCCGGGGGCTACGAGCAGTACTTC.

This chain joins TRBV24-1 and TRBJ2-1; TRBD1 is a possible D gene (5 bases). This CDR3 comprises 12 residues. V lost 4 bases, J lost 8 bases, and 8 bases lay in between. Looked up from germline, CDR1 is KGHDR and CDR2 is SFDVKD. In DNA form, the CDR3 reads TGTGCCACCAGTGACCAGGGCTATGAGCAGTTCTTC. It encodes CATSDQGYEQFF.

In its sample, this clonotype was seen a few times. The rearrangement links TRBV28 to TRBJ2-1; D may be TRBD2 (6 bases). Trimming removed 5 bases at V and 9 bases at J, with 11 bases between. Germline-derived CDR1 and CDR2 are MDHEN and SYDVKM. This CDR3 is 12 amino acids long. CDR3 DNA sequence: TGTGCCAGCAGTGTCGTGGGGGGTGAGCAGTTCTTC. This codes for CASSVVGGEQFF.

This clonotype was observed a handful of times. The V call is TRBV5-1, the J call TRBJ2-1; TRBD2 matches 13 bases. Trimming cost V 3 bases and J 15 bases; bases outside gene matches: 15. The CDR3 has 16 amino acids. The germline gives CDR1 SGHRS, CDR2 YFSETQ. CDR3 in amino acids: CASSSSGTSGDGVRFF. Written as DNA, the CDR3 is TGCGCCAGCAGCTCATCCGGGACTAGCGGGGATGGTGTTCGGTTCTTC.

The chain joins TRBV7-2 to TRBJ2-4; D not certain. The CDR3 has 14 amino acids. Germline CDR1 and CDR2: SGHTA and FQGNSA. Trimming cost V 5 bases and J 4 bases, with 12 bases left between them. The CDR3 loop is CASSPDVGKNIQYF. The CDR3 bases are TGTGCCAGCAGCCCGGACGTGGGGAAAAACATTCAGTACTTC.

V gene TRBV5-1 combines with J gene TRBJ2-1; 7 bases agree with TRBD1. The CDR3 is made up of 16 amino acids. Germline V gene data show CDR1 as SGHRS and CDR2 as YFSETQ. Losses at the gene ends were 3 bases for V and 6 bases for J; bases not matched to a gene: 12. The CDR3 here is CASSSARQGKSNEQFF. The CDR3 coding sequence is TGCGCCAGCAGCTCAGCCCGACAGGGAAAGTCCAATGAGCAGTTCTTC.

This clonotype has a single count. This chain joins TRBV5-1 and TRBJ1-1; 9 positions match TRBD1. V lost 3 bases to trimming and J lost 0 bases; unmatched junction nucleotides: 6. Germline V gene sequence: CDR1 SGHRS, CDR2 YFSETQ. The CDR3 sequence is 16 residues long. CDR3 residues: CASSSLGTGMNTEAFF. For the CDR3, the DNA is TGCGCCAGCAGCTCCCTGGGGACAGGGATGAACACTGAAGCTTTCTTT.